The rows below give T cell receptor beta chains drawn from one sample of a study of T cell responses to AZD1222 COVID-19 vaccine. The protocol was immunoSEQ multiplex PCR, while the TCRdb copy is restricted to in-frame clones and leaves out a portion. The table shows tens of thousands of clones, with roughly 92% occurring only once. The starting material was peripheral blood, obtained 28 days after the second AZD1222 dose. These receptors came from an adult who received the AZD1222 COVID-19 vaccine. The CDR3 runs from the conserved cysteine through the conserved F or W. The order of the fields is J gene, clone size, D gene, V gene, CDR3 length, CDR3 DNA, CDR3 protein. The D gene is left open where the match is weak. Rows may omit the clone size; those that give it use once, few, many or a size class.

TRBJ2-4	.	TRBD2	TRBV5-1	17	TGCGCCAGCAGCTTGGCCGGGGGGGGCTCGGCCAAAAACATTCAGTACTTC	CASSLAGGGSAKNIQYF
TRBJ2-7	few	.	TRBV4-3	15	TGCGCCAGCAGCCAAACGGGGTCGGGTGCCTACGAGCAGTACTTC	CASSQTGSGAYEQYF
TRBJ2-3	once	TRBD2	TRBV2	16	TGTGCCAGCACGTCTAGCGGGGGGATCAGGGCAGATACGCAGTATTTT	CASTSSGGIRADTQYF
TRBJ1-3	.	.	TRBV18	17	TGTGCCAGCTCACCCGTACGGACAAGACTATCGGGAAACACCATATATTTT	CASSPVRTRLSGNTIYF
TRBJ1-1	once	TRBD1	TRBV6-5	13	TGTGCCAGCAGTAGCCAGGGGGGGACTGAAGCTTTCTTT	CASSSQGGTEAFF
TRBJ1-2	.	TRBD1	TRBV11-3	15	TGTGCCAGCAGCCCGCGACAGGGTTGGCGCTATGGCTACACCTTC	CASSPRQGWRYGYTF
TRBJ2-2	.	.	TRBV5-1	13	TGCGCCAGCAGCTCCTCGGGTTTCGGGGAGCTGTTTTTT	CASSSSGFGELFF
TRBJ1-1	.	.	TRBV7-2	13	TGTGCCAGCAGCTTTGGGGGGAACACTGAAGCTTTCTTT	CASSFGGNTEAFF
TRBJ1-2	.	TRBD1	TRBV9	13	TGTGCCAGCAGGGGACAGGGAAATATGTGGTACACCTTC	CASRGQGNMWYTF
TRBJ1-3	.	.	TRBV19	14	TGTGCCAGTAGTATTTTAGGAACTGGAAACACCATATATTTT	CASSILGTGNTIYF
TRBJ1-5	.	TRBD1	TRBV12-3/TRBV12-4	13	TGTGCCAGCAGCCGGGACAGGGATCAGCCCCAGCATTTT	CASSRDRDQPQHF
TRBJ2-3	.	.	TRBV7-9	16	TGTGCCAGCAGGCGGGACACCTACTCTAGCACAGATACGCAGTATTTT	CASRRDTYSSTDTQYF
TRBJ1-2	.	.	TRBV7-9	14	TGTGCCAGCAGCCGACCGGGACATGCCTATGGCTACACCTTC	CASSRPGHAYGYTF
TRBJ2-3	.	TRBD2	TRBV5-4	14	TGTGCCAGCAGCCTCGGGGGGGCCTCAGATACGCAGTATTTT	CASSLGGASDTQYF
TRBJ2-5	once	TRBD1	TRBV5-1	15	TGCGCCAGCAGCTTCCAGGGGGCCCTACAAGAGACCCAGTACTTC	CASSFQGALQETQYF
TRBJ1-2	.	.	TRBV5-1	12	TGCGCCAGCAGCTATGCTCCAGGGGGCTACACCTTC	CASSYAPGGYTF
TRBJ2-7	.	.	TRBV11-1	15	TGTGCCAGCAGCCGCCCGCAAAGATTCTCCTACGAGCAGTACTTC	CASSRPQRFSYEQYF
TRBJ1-6	.	.	TRBV30	15	TGTGCCTGGAGTCCCCTGGCGGGACAAACTTCACCCCTCCACTTT	CAWSPLAGQTSPLHF
TRBJ2-5	.	TRBD2	TRBV4-2	15	TGTGCCAGCAGTCTGACTAGCGGGGGAAAAGAGACCCAGTACTTC	CASSLTSGGKETQYF
TRBJ1-2	once	TRBD1	TRBV19	17	TGTGCCAGTAGTTTAGCCGGGACAGCGTTGGCTAACTATGGCTACACCTTC	CASSLAGTALANYGYTF
TRBJ1-5	.	TRBD1	TRBV6-4	15	TGTGCCAGCAGTGACTCCGGGACAGGGGGCCAGCCCCAGCATTTT	CASSDSGTGGQPQHF
TRBJ1-2	.	.	TRBV5-1	13	TGCGCCAGCAGCCCTAACCTAGGACAGGGCTACACCTTC	CASSPNLGQGYTF
TRBJ1-3	few	.	TRBV2	16	TGTGCCAGCAGTGTAACGGGAATCGTCTCTGGAAACACCATATATTTT	CASSVTGIVSGNTIYF
TRBJ1-1	once	.	TRBV5-1	16	TGCGCCAGCAGCTTGAGCATGGCAGGAGAGAACACTGAAGCTTTCTTT	CASSLSMAGENTEAFF
TRBJ1-6	once	.	TRBV5-6	15	TGTGCCAGCAGCTTGGGCGCAGGCTCAAATTCACCCCTCCACTTT	CASSLGAGSNSPLHF
TRBJ1-4	.	TRBD1	TRBV25-1	17	TGTGCCAGCAGTGAACCAAACAGGGGGCGGTCTAATGAAAAACTGTTTTTT	CASSEPNRGRSNEKLFF
TRBJ1-6	.	TRBD1	TRBV19	15	TGTGCCAGGGAAAACGGGACAGGGGACAATTCACCCCTCCACTTT	CARENGTGDNSPLHF
TRBJ1-6	.	.	TRBV6-5	13	TGTGCCAGCAGGGACCCTGGGAATTCACCCCTCCACTTT	CASRDPGNSPLHF
TRBJ2-5	.	.	TRBV5-5	14	TGTGCCAGCAGCTTGACAGCCGCTCAAGAGACCCAGTACTTC	CASSLTAAQETQYF
TRBJ2-3	few	TRBD2	TRBV7-9	14	TGTGCCAGCAACCTCGGGGGGGGCACCGATACGCAGTATTTT	CASNLGGGTDTQYF
TRBJ1-2	.	.	TRBV9	14	TGTGCCAGCAGCGTAGTGGCAGGGAACTATGGCTACACCTTC	CASSVVAGNYGYTF
TRBJ1-1	.	TRBD1	TRBV19	17	TGTGCCAGTGGCCGGATTGGACAGGGGGTTTGGAACACTGAAGCTTTCTTT	CASGRIGQGVWNTEAFF
TRBJ2-2	.	TRBD2	TRBV10-2	15	TGCGCCAGCAGTCAAGCGGGGAACCCCCCGACGGAGCTGTTTTTT	CASSQAGNPPTELFF